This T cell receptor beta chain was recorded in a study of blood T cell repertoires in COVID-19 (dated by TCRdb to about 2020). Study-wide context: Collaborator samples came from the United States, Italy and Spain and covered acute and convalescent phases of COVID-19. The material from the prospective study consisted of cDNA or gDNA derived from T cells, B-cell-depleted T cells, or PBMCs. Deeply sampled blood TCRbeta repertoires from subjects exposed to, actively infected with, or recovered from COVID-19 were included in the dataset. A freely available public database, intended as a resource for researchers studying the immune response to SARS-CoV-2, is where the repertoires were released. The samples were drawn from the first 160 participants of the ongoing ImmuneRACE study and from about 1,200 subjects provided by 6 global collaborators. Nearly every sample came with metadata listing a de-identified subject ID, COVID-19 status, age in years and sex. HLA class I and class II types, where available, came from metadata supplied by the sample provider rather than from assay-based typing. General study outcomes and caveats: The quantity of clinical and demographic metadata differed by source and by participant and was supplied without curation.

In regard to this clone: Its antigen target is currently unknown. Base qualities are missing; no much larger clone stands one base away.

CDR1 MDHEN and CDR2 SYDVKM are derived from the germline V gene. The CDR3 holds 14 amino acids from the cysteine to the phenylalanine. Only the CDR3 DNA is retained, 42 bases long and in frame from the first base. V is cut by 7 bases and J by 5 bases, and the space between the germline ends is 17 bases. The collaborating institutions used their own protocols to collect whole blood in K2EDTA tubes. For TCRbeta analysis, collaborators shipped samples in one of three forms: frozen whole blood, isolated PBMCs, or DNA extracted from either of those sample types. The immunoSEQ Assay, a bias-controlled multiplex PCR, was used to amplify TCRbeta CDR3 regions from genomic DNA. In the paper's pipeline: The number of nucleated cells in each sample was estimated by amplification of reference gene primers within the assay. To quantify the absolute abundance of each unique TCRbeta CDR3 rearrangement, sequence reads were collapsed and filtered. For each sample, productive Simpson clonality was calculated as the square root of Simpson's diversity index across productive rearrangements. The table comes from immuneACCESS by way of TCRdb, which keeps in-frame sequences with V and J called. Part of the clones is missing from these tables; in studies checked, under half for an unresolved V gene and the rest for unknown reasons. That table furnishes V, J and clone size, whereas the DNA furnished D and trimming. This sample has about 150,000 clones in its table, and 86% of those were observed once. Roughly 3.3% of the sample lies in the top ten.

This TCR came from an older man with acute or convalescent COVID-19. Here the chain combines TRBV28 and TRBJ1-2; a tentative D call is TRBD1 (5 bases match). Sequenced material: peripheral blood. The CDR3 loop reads CASTDPLGTYGYTF. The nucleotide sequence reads TGTGCCAGCACTGACCCACTGGGGACTTATGGCTACACCTTC.